This T cell receptor (beta chain) was retrieved from a study of OX40 agonist ivuxolimab in advanced cancers. At the level of the study: Anti-PD-1, anti-PD-L1 or anti-CTLA-4 therapy given earlier was allowed, and 40% had some. Study outcomes and limitations: At 0.1 to 3.0 mg/kg and by week 6, clonal expansion occurred in CD4+ and CD8+ blood T cells.

TCRdb's copy holds only in-frame clones and misses some; the assay was immunoSEQ multiplex PCR. The data show more than 20,000 clones, with approximately 73% seen just once and about 18% held by the top ten. In regard to this clone: Its antigen is undetermined.

Enrollment shut out patients with autoimmune disease history or systemic immunosuppression. The length of the CDR3 is 17 residues. Germline-derived CDR1 and CDR2 are SNHLY and FYNNEI. J gave up 2 bases and V 7 bases, and 13 bases lay outside the gene matches. The chain uses TRBV2 and TRBJ2-2; 7 nucleotides line up with TRBD1. The TCR was taken from an adult with an advanced solid tumor such as melanoma, head and neck, liver or kidney cancer. The input for sequencing was CD4+ or CD8+ T cells sorted from blood, taken in a trial of the OX40 agonist ivuxolimab. CDR3 bases: TGTGCCAGCAACCCCCGGGACAGCCGCCTAAACACCGGGGAGCTGTTTTTT. Translating gives CASNPRDSRLNTGELFF.